This T cell receptor beta chain was documented in a study of T cells in Graves' hyperthyroidism and ophthalmopathy (dated by TCRdb to about 2019). As for the study more broadly: Peripheral blood was collected at initial diagnosis, before any treatment. TCR V-J signatures able to tell the groups apart were searched for in a discovery cohort of some 100 patients, of whom fewer than 45 had Graves' ophthalmopathy and 57 had stable Graves' hyperthyroidism. Prospective prediction of ophthalmopathy was tested in an independent validation cohort of 18 to 20 hyperthyroidism patients and 15 to 17 patients who later progressed to ophthalmopathy. The 100 or so discovery patients were randomly split 7:3 into training and test sets. Thyroid tissue and blood T-cell repertoires from roughly six Graves' hyperthyroidism patients were also compared in the study. After blood sampling, hyperthyroidism patients were treated with methimazole at a starting dose of 30 mg daily, and ophthalmopathy patients were treated with high-dose intravenous methylprednisolone. According to the paper, TCR Vbeta CDR3 sequencing was carried out on 135 peripheral blood samples, which came from more than 40 ophthalmopathy, roughly 75 hyperthyroidism and roughly 17 progressor patients.

The TCR beta CDR3 regions were amplified from RNA transcripts. A first-round RT-PCR of the TCR CDR3 used the HTBI primer set with the Qiagen OneStep RT-PCR kit. A second multiplex PCR round built the libraries, followed by size selection and purification. The libraries were sequenced on an Illumina HiSeq2000 using paired-end 100 bp reads. The authors' analysis ran thus. SOAPnuke was used to process the raw data, throwing out any read that contained adapters or uncalled bases, had a mean Phred below 15, or lacked an exact constant-primer or identifier match. COPE v1.2.5 was used to merge the high-quality paired reads, and each unique nucleotide sequence was defined as a clonotype. MiTCR v1.1 was used to align the clonotypes against IMGT TRBV, TRBD and TRBJ reference segments. The analysis was restricted to V-J combinations with a frequency above 0.0001, which together covered roughly 99% of the repertoires. A TCS score was defined as the ratio of F50 (clonal expansion) to E x V (chaos), with BLOSUM62-based TCRdist applied between CDR3 peptides within each V-J. Welch's t-statistics and random forest reduced 514 V-J features to roughly 13, which were used in a naive Bayes classifier (R e1071). TCRdb reprocessed the public reads (quality trimming at Q25 with fastp, clone calling with MiXCR) and kept in-frame beta chains. CDR3 protein sequences are deduplicated, and each keeps its most common genes and DNA. The V and J calls and clone size are TCRdb's, not the authors'. A total of more than 350,000 distinct CDR3 sequences appear in this sample, approximately 15% of them only once. About 31% of the sample is in the top ten clones.

With respect to this clonotype: The clone's antigen remains unknown. It has no much larger one-base neighbor in the sample; base qualities were not kept.

A patient counted as having stable Graves' hyperthyroidism if no progression to ophthalmopathy occurred over 18 months of follow-up. Hyperthyroidism patients were newly diagnosed, with disease duration under 2 months, and aged 18 to 65 years. The study excluded patients with uncontrolled infections, other autoimmune diseases, pregnancy or lactation. Diagnoses relied on clinical symptoms, serum thyroxine and TRAb, thyroid ultrasound and orbital computed tomography. Ficoll-Paque density gradient centrifugation was used to isolate PBMCs from approximately 11 ml of fresh peripheral blood. Total RNA was extracted using Trizol reagent, and RNA quality was assessed on an Agilent 2100 Bioanalyzer. General study outcomes and caveats: A model built on a 13 V-J signature distinguished ophthalmopathy from stable hyperthyroidism, reaching roughly 88% sensitivity and 81.08% specificity in cross-validation and 80%/75% in testing. In validation, the model predicted progression to ophthalmopathy with approximately 71% sensitivity and around 72% specificity, a median of 6.5 months before onset. Most expanded thyroid clonotypes (frequency above 0.001) were also detected in blood, suggesting blood repertoires may reflect thyroid immune responses. Sample size was not statistically predetermined, and investigators were not blinded to group allocation.

CDR1 MGHRA and CDR2 YSYEKL are derived from the germline V gene. CDR3 length: 16 amino acids, cysteine to phenylalanine. The DNA shown is the 48-base CDR3, in frame from base 1. Unmatched junction bases come to 5, with V trimmed by 4 bases and J by 1 base. The source of this sequence is a woman under 40 with Graves' hyperthyroidism. The sequencing sample was made of blood. The V and J segments used are TRBV4-1 and TRBJ2-1; 9 junctional bases match TRBD2. Read as DNA, the sequence is TGCGCCAGCAGCCCTAGCGGGACTGAGTCCTACAATGAGCAGTTCTTC. Translated, it gives CASSPSGTESYNEQFF.